This entry lists 26 T cell receptor beta chains sequenced from one sample in a study of shared clonotypes between healthy human individuals. Sequencing used immunoSEQ multiplex PCR; TCRdb keeps in-frame clones, though not all of them. The sample comprises about half a million clones, 81% of which are singletons, and over 9.5% rests with the top ten. The sequencing input was PBMCs. The receptor source for this set is a middle-aged woman in good health. Some clones in this sample may be carry-over from other donors' samples.

The chain employs TRBV2 and TRBJ1-2; perhaps TRBD1 as D (5 bases). V lost 5 bases, J lost 7 bases, and 14 bases lay in between. Germline CDR1 and CDR2: SNHLY and FYNNEI. The CDR3 covers 13 residues. The CDR3 bases are TGTGCCAGCAGTCTGAACAGGTTGGGTGGCTACACCTTC. Protein: CASSLNRLGGYTF.

As to this clone: This likely came from a read error, as a far larger clone is one base away. This sequence joins TRBV5-4 and TRBJ1-1; D not certain. CDR1 is SGHNT and CDR2 is YYREEE in the germline V gene (reference sequence). The CDR3 contains 13 residues. Trimming removed 0 bases from V and 4 bases from J, with 7 bases in between. The CDR3 DNA is TGTGCCAGCAGCTTGGACAGAGGCACTGAAGCTTTCTTT. Encoded protein: CASSLDRGTEAFF.

This clone appeared once. V and J are TRBV11-2 and TRBJ1-3; D call uncertain. CDR3 length: 13 residues. In germline, CDR1 is SGHAT, CDR2 FQNNGV. V was cut by 3 bases and J by 3 bases, with 6 bases left in between. The CDR3 is CASSFGIGNTIYF. The CDR3 region has the DNA TGTGCCAGCAGCTTCGGGATTGGAAACACCATATATTTT.

This clone was counted only a few times. The V call is TRBV28, the J call TRBJ2-7; possibly TRBD2 for D (6 bases). Germline assignment: CDR1 MDHEN and CDR2 SYDVKM. V lost 0 bases, J lost 0 bases, and 15 bases lay in between. This CDR3 has 17 amino acids. The CDR3 region has the DNA TGTGCCAGCAGTTTATGGGGGGACTCCCCGAGCTCCTACGAGCAGTACTTC. Its translation is CASSLWGDSPSSYEQYF.

The chain links TRBV6-5 to TRBJ2-5; D is perhaps TRBD2 (6 bases). This CDR3 has 14 residues. Trimming took 7 bases from V and 5 from J, leaving 17 bases between them. In germline, CDR1 is MNHEY, CDR2 SVGAGI. The CDR3 is CASKSSGRRETQYF. As DNA, the CDR3 is TGTGCCAGCAAGTCGTCAGGGAGGCGGGAGACCCAGTACTTC.

The chain has TRBV28 and TRBJ2-2; possibly TRBD1 for D (6 bases). The CDR3 is made up of 14 amino acids. Germline V CDR1 and CDR2: MDHEN, SYDVKM. V was pared by 7 bases and J by 1 base, with 10 bases between. CDR3 loop: CASKGVLNTGELFF. Written as DNA, the CDR3 is TGTGCCAGCAAGGGGGTTCTGAACACCGGGGAGCTGTTTTTT.

V and J are TRBV7-7 and TRBJ2-1; TRBD1 matches 11 bases. The ends lost 6 bases at V and 5 bases at J; junction bases unmatched: 9. The CDR3 extends over 16 amino acids. The germline CDR1 and CDR2 sequences are SSHAT and FNYEAQ (reference sequence). In DNA, the CDR3 is TGTGCCAGCAGTCAACAAGGGGGACAGGGGGACAATGAGCAGTTCTTC. Translated: CASSQQGGQGDNEQFF.

Worth noting for this clone: A read error is likely here: a far larger clone is one base away. The rearrangement joins TRBV18 to TRBJ1-1, with D possibly TRBD1 on 5 matching bases. The CDR3 covers 17 residues. Germline CDR1 reads KGHSH; CDR2 reads LQKENI. DNA of the CDR3: TGTGCCAGCTCACCAGTGCATCGGGACTCGAGAGCAACTGGAGCTTTCTTT. It yields the protein CASSPVHRDSRATGAFF. Full variable domain (missing parts from reference TRBV18 and TRBJ1-1): NAGVMQNPRHLVRRRGQEARLRCSPMKGHSHVYWYRQLPEEGLKFMVYLQKENIIDESGMPKERFSAEFPKEGPSILRIQQVVRGDSAAYFCASSPVHRDSRATGAFFGQGTRLTVV.

The chain is built from TRBV9 and TRBJ2-7; 14 positions match TRBD2. Germline loops: CDR1 SGDLS, CDR2 YYNGEE. CDR3 length equals 16 residues. V gave up 3 bases and J gave up 9 bases; unmatched junction bases: 11. The CDR3 DNA reads TGTGCCAGCAGCGCCACCGGGACTAGCGGGAGTGGGACGCAGTACTTC. Protein sequence: CASSATGTSGSGTQYF.

The J gene is TRBJ2-1, the V gene TRBV28; 11 nucleotides align to TRBD2. Losses at the gene ends were 6 bases for V and 3 bases for J; bases not matched to a gene: 4. Germline CDR1 MDHEN, CDR2 SYDVKM. This CDR3 comprises 15 residues. The DNA of the CDR3 is TGTGCCAGCAGCTCCGGGACTAGCGGCTACAATGAGCAGTTCTTC. Its translation is CASSSGTSGYNEQFF.

The V gene is TRBV6-6, the J gene TRBJ2-7, with D perhaps matching TRBD2 (6 bases). This CDR3 is built from 15 residues. V was trimmed by 6 bases and J by 0 bases, leaving 15 bases between them. Germline V CDR1 and CDR2: MNHNY, SVGAGI (reference sequence). CDR3 nucleotide sequence: TGTGCCAGCAGCTCACTAGCTTCGAGCTCCTACGAGCAGTACTTC. This translates into CASSSLASSSYEQYF.

The CDR3 spells CATSRVGGVDNEQFF. For the CDR3, the DNA is TGTGCCACCAGCAGAGTAGGGGGAGTGGATAATGAGCAGTTCTTC. The chain is built from TRBV15 and TRBJ2-1; possible D gene TRBD1, 6 bases. The V gene lost 1 base and the J gene lost 7 bases, with 14 bases spanning the gap. The CDR3 contains 15 residues. Germline-derived CDR1 and CDR2 are LNHNV and YYDKDF (reference sequence).

Judged by abundance, this clone is medium-sized. Other DNA sequences in the sample encode the same CDR3. CDR3 amino acids: CASSPDRNSYEQYF. In DNA form, the CDR3 reads TGTGCCAGCAGCCCCGACAGGAACTCCTACGAGCAGTACTTC. This sequence joins TRBV7-2 and TRBJ2-7; TRBD1 might be the D (6 bases). Trimming stripped 5 bases from V and 0 bases from J, with 11 bases between. The CDR3 runs to 14 residues. Germline CDR1 is SGHTA and CDR2 is FQGNSA.

The table lists this clone with a count of one. The chain recombines TRBV7-7 with TRBJ2-5, with 9 positions matching TRBD1. V lost 5 bases, J lost 4 bases, and 5 bases stayed unmatched. Germline V lookup: CDR1 SSHAT, CDR2 FNYEAQ (reference sequence). CDR3 length equals 14 residues. CDR3: CASSPRTGAETQYF. In DNA form, the CDR3 reads TGTGCCAGCAGCCCTCGGACAGGGGCAGAGACCCAGTACTTC.

In its sample, this clone was seen many times. The chain couples TRBV19 to TRBJ2-2, with 13 bases fitting TRBD2. The CDR3 is made up of 18 amino acids. Germline CDR1 is LNHDA and CDR2 is SQIVND (reference sequence). The junction had 11 bases not matched to a gene; V was cut back by 4 bases and J by 6 bases. The DNA of the CDR3 is TGTGCCAGTAGTAAACCGGGACTAGCGGGAAGTGGTGCCGGGGAGCTGTTTTTT. Translation gives CASSKPGLAGSGAGELFF.

The chain carries TRBV29-1 and TRBJ2-3; D not resolved. The V gene's germline CDR1 is SQVTM and CDR2 ANQGSEA. Trimming took 3 bases from V and 2 from J, leaving 15 bases between them. This CDR3 is 15 amino acids long. This CDR3 is CSVEGRLEDTDTQYF. CDR3 nucleotide sequence: TGCAGCGTTGAGGGCCGGTTGGAAGACACAGATACGCAGTATTTT.

Of note for this clone: A far more abundant clone sits one base away, making this likely a read error. V and J are TRBV5-4 and TRBJ1-3; 8 bases agree with TRBD1. The CDR3 loop spans 15 amino acids. Germline CDR1 SGHNT, CDR2 YYREEE (reference sequence). The DNA for the CDR3 is TGTGCCTGCAGCCGCGGACAGGGAACTGGAAACACCATATATTTT. Amino acid sequence: CACSRGQGTGNTIYF.

The chain has TRBV28 and TRBJ2-7; D is perhaps TRBD1 or TRBD2 (5 bases each). This CDR3 is 15 amino acids long. Deletions cut 3 bases from V and 2 bases from J, with 14 bases between. Per germline, CDR1 MDHEN and CDR2 SYDVKM. The CDR3 coding sequence is TGTGCCAGCAGTTTGCCCGTTGAGGGGACCTACGAGCAGTACTTC. Its translation: CASSLPVEGTYEQYF.

DNA for the CDR3: TGTGCCAGCAGTGAAGCCTCTCTATCCTCCTCATACGAGCAGTACTTC. This gives the protein CASSEASLSSSYEQYF. The genes are TRBV6-1 and TRBJ2-7, with no clear D. Trimming cost V 0 bases and J 4 bases, with 16 bases left between them. Germline V CDR1 and CDR2: MNHNS, SASEGT. The CDR3 is made up of 16 amino acids.

This chain links TRBV5-1 with TRBJ1-2; possibly TRBD1 for D (6 bases). Germline V gene sequence: CDR1 SGHRS, CDR2 YFSETQ. V dropped 4 bases and J dropped 6 bases, with 16 bases sitting between them. The CDR3 totals 14 residues. The CDR3 DNA follows: TGCGCCAGCAGCATCACAGGGTTGAAGGATGGCTACACCTTC. Protein product: CASSITGLKDGYTF.

The V gene is TRBV2, the J gene TRBJ2-3; D not resolved. V was shortened by 3 bases and J by 2 bases, with 9 bases between the two germline ends. Germline V gene data show CDR1 as SNHLY and CDR2 as FYNNEI. This CDR3 comprises 14 residues. The CDR3 bases are TGTGCCAGCAGTGATACCTTGATCACAGATACGCAGTATTTT. Its protein product is CASSDTLITDTQYF.

This sequence joins TRBV27 and TRBJ1-2; D is possibly TRBD1 (5 bases). Per the germline V gene, CDR1 is MNHEY and CDR2 is SMNVEV (reference sequence). The ends were cut back, 5 bases at V and 5 bases at J, with 15 bases in the middle. This CDR3 contains 14 residues. CDR3 amino acids: CASSLRLGAYGYTF. CDR3 nucleotide sequence: TGTGCCAGCAGTCTAAGGTTAGGGGCTTATGGCTACACCTTC.

This clone was picked up a small number of times. V is TRBV28 and J is TRBJ1-5; no clear D. CDR3 size: 13 residues. Germline V gene lookup returns CDR1 MDHEN and CDR2 SYDVKM. Trimming cost V 3 bases and J 3 bases, with 6 bases left between them. The CDR3 here is CASSLTYNQPQHF. The CDR3, as DNA: TGTGCCAGCAGTTTGACCTACAATCAGCCCCAGCATTTT.

The J gene is TRBJ2-1, the V gene TRBV5-1; 14 bases map to TRBD2. The germline V gene encodes CDR1 SGHRS and CDR2 YFSETQ. V gave up 3 bases and J gave up 7 bases; unmatched junction bases: 12. The CDR3 runs 18 residues. The DNA for the CDR3 is TGCGCCAGCAGCTCGGTACCGGGACTAGCGGGAGTATGGAATGAGCAGTTCTTC. Translating it yields CASSSVPGLAGVWNEQFF.

This rearrangement joins TRBV9 to TRBJ2-7; D perhaps matches TRBD1 (6 bases). V was shortened by 4 bases and J by 3 bases, with 17 bases between the two germline ends. The CDR3 loop spans 15 amino acids. CDR1 SGDLS and CDR2 YYNGEE come from the germline V gene. The CDR3 bases are TGTGCCAGCAGCCCAGCAGGGGCTTTTGGCTACGAGCAGTACTTC. This sequence encodes CASSPAGAFGYEQYF. Based on the CDR3 plus reference TRBV9 and TRBJ2-7, the full variable domain is DSGVTQTPKHLITATGQRVTLRCSPRSGDLSVYWYQQSLDQGLQFLIQYYNGEERAKGNILERFSAQQFPDLHSELNLSSLELGDSALYFCASSPAGAFGYEQYFGPGTRLTVT.

This chain links TRBV13 with TRBJ2-7, with a tentative D call TRBD2 (5 bases). CDR1 PRHDT and CDR2 FYEKMQ come from the germline V gene (reference sequence). CDR3 length: 14 amino acids. Trimming removed 0 bases at V and 3 bases at J, with 9 bases between. Here the CDR3 DNA reads TGTGCCAGCAGCTTAGGAGTCACTAGCTACGAGCAGTACTTC. This encodes CASSLGVTSYEQYF.